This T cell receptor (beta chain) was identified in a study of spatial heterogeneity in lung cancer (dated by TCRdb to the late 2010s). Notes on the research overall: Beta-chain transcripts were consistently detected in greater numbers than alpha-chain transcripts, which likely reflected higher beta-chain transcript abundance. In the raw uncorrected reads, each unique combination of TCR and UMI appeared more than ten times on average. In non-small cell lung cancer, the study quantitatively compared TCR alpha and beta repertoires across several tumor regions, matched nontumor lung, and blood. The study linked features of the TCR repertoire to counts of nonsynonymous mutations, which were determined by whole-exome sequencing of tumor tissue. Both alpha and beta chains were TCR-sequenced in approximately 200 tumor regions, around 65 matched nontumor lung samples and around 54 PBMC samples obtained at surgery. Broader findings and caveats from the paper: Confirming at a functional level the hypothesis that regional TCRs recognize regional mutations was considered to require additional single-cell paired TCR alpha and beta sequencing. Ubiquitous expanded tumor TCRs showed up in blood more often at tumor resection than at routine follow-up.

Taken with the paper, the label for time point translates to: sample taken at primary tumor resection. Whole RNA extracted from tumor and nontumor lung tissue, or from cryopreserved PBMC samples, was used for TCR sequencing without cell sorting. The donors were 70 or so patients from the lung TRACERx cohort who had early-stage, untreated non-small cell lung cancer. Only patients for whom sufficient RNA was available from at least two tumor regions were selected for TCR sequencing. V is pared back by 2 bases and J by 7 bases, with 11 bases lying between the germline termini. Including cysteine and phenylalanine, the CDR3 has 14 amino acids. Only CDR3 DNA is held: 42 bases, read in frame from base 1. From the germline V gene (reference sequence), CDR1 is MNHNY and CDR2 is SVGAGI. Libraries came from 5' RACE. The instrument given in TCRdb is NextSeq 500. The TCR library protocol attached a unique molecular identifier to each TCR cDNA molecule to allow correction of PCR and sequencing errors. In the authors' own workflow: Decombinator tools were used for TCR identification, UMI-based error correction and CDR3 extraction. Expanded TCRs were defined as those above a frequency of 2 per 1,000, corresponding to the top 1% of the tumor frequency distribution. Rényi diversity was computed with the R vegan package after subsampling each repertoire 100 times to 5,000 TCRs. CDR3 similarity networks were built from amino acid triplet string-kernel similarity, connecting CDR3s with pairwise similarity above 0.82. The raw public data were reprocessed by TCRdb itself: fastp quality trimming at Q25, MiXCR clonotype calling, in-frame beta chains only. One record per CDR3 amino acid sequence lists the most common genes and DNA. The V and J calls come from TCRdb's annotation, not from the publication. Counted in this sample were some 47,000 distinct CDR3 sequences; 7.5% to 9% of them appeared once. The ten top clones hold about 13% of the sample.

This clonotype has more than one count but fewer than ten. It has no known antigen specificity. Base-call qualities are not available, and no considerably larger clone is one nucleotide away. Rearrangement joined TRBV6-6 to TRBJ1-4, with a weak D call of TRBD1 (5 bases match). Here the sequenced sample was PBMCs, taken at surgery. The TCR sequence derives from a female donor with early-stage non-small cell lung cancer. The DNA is TGTGCCAGCAGTTACGGGGCTTACAGTGAAAAACTGTTTTTT. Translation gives CASSYGAYSEKLFF.